The clone carrying this TCR beta chain was detected a few times. Its antigen remains unknown. This record belongs to a study of CD8+ T cells in alopecia areata. The study, taken as a whole, reports: Scalp data also include sequences from resident alphabeta T cells of normal skin. It was observed that many expanded lesional clones persisted in scalp and blood during tofacitinib. Mice showed TCR sharing more clearly than patients did, possibly owing to HLA.

Treatment of the sample: oral pan-JAK inhibitor, 5-10 mg twice daily. Peripheral blood, together with lesional scalp punch biopsies, was collected from alopecia areata patients. Extracted RNA was reverse transcribed into cDNA, the sequencing template. Clones were read by immunoSEQ multiplex PCR, and TCRdb kept only the in-frame ones, dropping some. The sample includes approximately 100,000 clones, roughly 60% of them seen just once. Trimming cost V 1 base and J 3 bases, with 19 bases left between them. Germline CDR1 is SGHTA and CDR2 is FQGNSA. The CDR3 spans 17 residues. This sequence was found in a human donor with alopecia areata. This chain joins TRBV7-2 and TRBJ2-7; D may be TRBD2 (6 bases). The sample was CD8+ T cells sorted from blood, taken between weeks 55 and 65, from a patient treated with tofacitinib. CDR3 DNA: TGTGCCAGCAGCTTAGTTGGGGGTGACGGGAGATACTACGAGCAGTACTTC. This codes for CASSLVGGDGRYYEQYF.